Shown below are 17 T cell receptor beta chains from a single sample sequenced in a study of shared clonotypes between healthy human individuals. This table comes from immunoSEQ multiplex PCR, and its TCRdb copy is limited to in-frame clones, with some not included. The data show hundreds of thousands of clones, less than 96% seen once. Specimen: naive CD4+ T cells sorted from blood. Subset specified: CD45RA+ positively selected. The receptor source for this set is a woman aged 25 to 39 in good health.

J is TRBJ2-7 and V is TRBV28, with 10 bases identical to TRBD1. Trimming cost V 8 bases and J 5 bases; bases outside gene matches: 12. The CDR3 runs 15 residues. From germline, CDR1 is MDHEN and CDR2 SYDVKM. CDR3 nucleotides: TGTGCCAGCGCCGGGATCGACAGGGGGCTTAACGAGCAGTACTTC. Amino acids: CASAGIDRGLNEQYF.

This clone showed up just a few times. The genes are TRBV29-1 and TRBJ2-4; D is uncertain. Trimming stripped 5 bases from V and 8 bases from J, with 7 bases between. The CDR3 loop spans 10 amino acids. The germline CDR1 and CDR2 sequences are SQVTM and ANQGSEA. CDR3 sequence: CSVSSDIQYF. CDR3 nucleotides: TGCAGCGTTAGTTCGGACATTCAGTACTTC.

V gene TRBV6-6 combines with J gene TRBJ1-5; the D gene is possibly TRBD1 (5 bases). Germline V CDR1 and CDR2: MNHNY, SVGAGI (reference sequence). This CDR3 comprises 13 residues. V gave up 4 bases and J gave up 6 bases, with 10 bases separating them. This CDR3 reads CASSFREGQPQHF. The CDR3 region has the DNA TGTGCCAGCAGTTTCAGGGAGGGTCAGCCCCAGCATTTT.

The count of this clone is one. The gene calls are TRBV5-4 and TRBJ2-6; D remains ambiguous. This CDR3 has 15 residues. Germline loops: CDR1 SGHNT, CDR2 YYREEE (reference sequence). Trimming removed 0 bases at V and 2 bases at J, with 6 bases between. The DNA of the CDR3 is TGTGCCAGCAGCTTGGAAGAGACTGGGGCCAACGTCCTGACTTTC. This encodes CASSLEETGANVLTF.

The rearrangement uses TRBV5-1 and TRBJ2-7; 9 bases are shared with TRBD1. The CDR3 length is 14 residues. CDR1 and CDR2 (germline): SGHRS, YFSETQ. J was trimmed by 3 bases and V by 2 bases; bases with no gene match: 3. Here the CDR3 reads CASSFGTGYYEQYF. CDR3 sequence (DNA): TGCGCCAGCAGCTTCGGGACAGGGTACTACGAGCAGTACTTC.

This sequence joins TRBV5-4 and TRBJ2-2; 7 bases align to TRBD2. V dropped 9 bases and J dropped 0; count of bases not matched to a gene: 5. The V gene's germline CDR1 is SGHNT and CDR2 YYREEE (reference sequence). This CDR3 has 14 residues. The CDR3 region is CANKAGPNTGELFF. CDR3 DNA: TGTGCCAACAAAGCGGGACCGAACACCGGGGAGCTGTTTTTT. The full variable domain, completed using reference TRBV5-4 and TRBJ2-2, is ETGVTQSPTHLIKTRGQQVTLRCSSQSGHNTVSWYQQALGQGPQFIFQYYREEENGRGNFPPRFSGLQFPNYSSELNVNALELDDSALYLCANKAGPNTGELFFGEGSRLTVL.

The chain recombines TRBV7-6 with TRBJ1-5; D is possibly TRBD1 (5 bases). The CDR3 length is 17 residues. Between the trimmed V and J ends, which lost 5 bases and 6 bases, there was a span of 23 bases. From germline, CDR1 is SGHVS and CDR2 FNYEAQ. The CDR3 region is CASSPGIRGPTVQPQHF. CDR3 DNA: TGTGCCAGCAGCCCCGGTATACGGGGACCCACGGTTCAGCCCCAGCATTTT.

The rearrangement joins TRBV5-5 to TRBJ2-7; perhaps TRBD1 as D (6 bases). Germline V gene lookup returns CDR1 SGHKS and CDR2 YYEKEE (reference sequence). This CDR3 has 13 residues. The V gene lost 3 bases and the J gene lost 4 bases, with 11 bases spanning the gap. The CDR3 here is CASSSYTGYEQYF. The CDR3 nucleotides are TGTGCCAGCAGCTCCTACACAGGGTACGAGCAGTACTTC.

The CDR3 DNA reads TGTGCCAGCAGGTTGGACACCCGGAACACTGAAGCTTTCTTT. Protein sequence: CASRLDTRNTEAFF. The V call is TRBV6-1, the J call TRBJ1-1; D may be TRBD1 (5 bases). The CDR3 loop spans 14 amino acids. V shed 6 bases and J shed 1 base, with 12 bases lying between them. CDR1 is MNHNS and CDR2 is SASEGT in the germline V gene.

The V gene is TRBV4-1, the J gene TRBJ2-7; D ambiguous. The CDR3 is 15 amino acids. Germline V gives CDR1 MGHRA, CDR2 YSYEKL. The V end lost 0 bases, the J end lost 3 bases, and 12 bases lay between the germline ends. The CDR3 spells CASSQDTAGIYEQYF. As DNA, the CDR3 is TGCGCCAGCAGCCAAGATACGGCTGGAATCTACGAGCAGTACTTC.

The gene calls are TRBV18 and TRBJ2-3, with D possibly TRBD2 on 5 matching bases. The V gene's germline CDR1 is KGHSH and CDR2 LQKENI. The CDR3 spans 13 residues. Trimming left V 6 bases short and J 5 bases short, with 12 bases between. The CDR3, as DNA: TGTGCCAGCTCCCCTCGCGAGGGAGATACGCAGTATTTT. Translating it yields CASSPREGDTQYF.

The V call is TRBV10-1, the J call TRBJ2-7, with 12 positions matching TRBD2. The germline CDR1 and CDR2 sequences are WNHNN and SYGVQD (reference sequence). CDR3 length equals 15 residues. The V gene end was trimmed by 2 bases and the J gene end by 4 bases; junction bases not matched to a gene: 3. The CDR3 sequence: CASSERLAGGYEQYF. The CDR3 DNA follows: TGCGCCAGCAGTGAGCGGCTAGCGGGGGGGTACGAGCAGTACTTC.

This chain joins TRBV27 and TRBJ2-7; 9 bases map to TRBD2. The V gene's germline CDR1 is MNHEY and CDR2 SMNVEV (reference sequence). There are 13 residues in the CDR3. The J segment lost 5 bases and the V segment lost 10 bases, leaving 9 bases of the junction unmatched. The CDR3 bases are TGTGCCATAAGTGGGCTAGCGGGACACGAGCAGTACTTC. It encodes CAISGLAGHEQYF.

This chain uses TRBV19 with TRBJ2-2; D is perhaps TRBD2 (5 bases). This CDR3 is built from 15 residues. V lost 6 bases to trimming and J lost 7 bases, with 18 bases between them. CDR1 is LNHDA, CDR2 SQIVND, per germline (reference sequence). CDR3 region: CASSDNGVRGGELFF. CDR3 bases: TGTGCCAGTAGCGACAACGGGGTCCGGGGCGGGGAGCTGTTTTTT. The whole variable domain, remainder taken from reference TRBV19 and TRBJ2-2, is DGGITQSPKYLFRKEGQNVTLSCEQNLNHDAMYWYRQDPGQGLRLIYYSQIVNDFQKGDIAEGYSVSREKKESFPLTVTSAQKNPTAFYLCASSDNGVRGGELFFGEGSRLTVL.

The chain is built from TRBV10-3 and TRBJ2-5; a weak D match, TRBD1 (6 bases). The DNA end is more similar to TRBJ2-7, so the J call may be wrong. Germline CDR1 is ENHRY and CDR2 is SYGVKD. The CDR3 sequence is 16 residues long. This CDR3 reads CAISDPVLRGFYEQYF. CDR3 DNA: TGTGCCATCAGTGACCCGGTGCTCAGGGGATTCTACGAGCAGTACTTC.

The chain carries TRBV5-4 and TRBJ1-1; 7 bases fit TRBD1. CDR1 and CDR2 from the germline V gene are SGHNT and YYREEE (reference sequence). V dropped 2 bases and J dropped 5; count of bases not matched to a gene: 9. The CDR3 consists of 15 residues. The CDR3 spells CASSLGDRVATEAFF. The CDR3 DNA reads as TGTGCCAGCAGCTTAGGAGACAGGGTGGCTACTGAAGCTTTCTTT.

The count of this clone is one. The chain recombines TRBV7-9 with TRBJ1-2; D gene uncertain. The germline V gene has CDR1 SEHNR and CDR2 FQNEAQ (reference sequence). This CDR3 has 14 residues. With 2 bases removed from V and 13 bases from J, the gap between germline ends came to 20 bases. The CDR3 region is CASSLSTVQNPSTF. The CDR3 DNA sequence: TGTGCCAGCAGCTTAAGCACAGTTCAAAATCCCTCCACCTTC.